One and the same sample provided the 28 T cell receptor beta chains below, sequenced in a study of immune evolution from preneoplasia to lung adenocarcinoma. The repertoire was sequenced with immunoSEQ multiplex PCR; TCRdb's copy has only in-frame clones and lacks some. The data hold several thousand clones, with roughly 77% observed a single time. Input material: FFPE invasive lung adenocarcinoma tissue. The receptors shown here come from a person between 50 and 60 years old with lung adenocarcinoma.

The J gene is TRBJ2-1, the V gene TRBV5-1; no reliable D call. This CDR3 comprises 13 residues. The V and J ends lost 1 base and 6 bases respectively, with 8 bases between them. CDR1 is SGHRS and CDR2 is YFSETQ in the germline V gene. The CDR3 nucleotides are TGCGCCAGCAGCTTGACGCCAATCAATGAGCAGTTCTTC. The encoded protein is CASSLTPINEQFF.

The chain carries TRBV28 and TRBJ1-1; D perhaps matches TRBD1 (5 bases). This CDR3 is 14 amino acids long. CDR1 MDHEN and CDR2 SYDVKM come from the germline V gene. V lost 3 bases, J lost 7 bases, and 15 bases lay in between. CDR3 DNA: TGTGCCAGCAGTTTGGAGGCCAGGGTGAATGAAGCTTTCTTT. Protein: CASSLEARVNEAFF.

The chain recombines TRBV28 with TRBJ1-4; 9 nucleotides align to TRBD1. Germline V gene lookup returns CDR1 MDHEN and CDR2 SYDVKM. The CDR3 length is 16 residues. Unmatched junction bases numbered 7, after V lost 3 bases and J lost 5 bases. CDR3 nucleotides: TGTGCCAGCAGTTTGACTCCGGGACAGGGAAATGAAAAACTGTTTTTT. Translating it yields CASSLTPGQGNEKLFF.

This chain's CDR3 is CASSSTGTSTGELFF. For the CDR3, the DNA is TGTGCCAGTAGTTCAACCGGGACATCCACCGGGGAGCTGTTTTTT. This chain connects TRBV19 to TRBJ2-2; tentative D call: TRBD1 (6 bases). The germline V and J ends were trimmed by 5 bases and 4 bases, with 14 bases remaining between them. The CDR3 contains 15 residues. The germline V gene has CDR1 LNHDA and CDR2 SQIVND (reference sequence).

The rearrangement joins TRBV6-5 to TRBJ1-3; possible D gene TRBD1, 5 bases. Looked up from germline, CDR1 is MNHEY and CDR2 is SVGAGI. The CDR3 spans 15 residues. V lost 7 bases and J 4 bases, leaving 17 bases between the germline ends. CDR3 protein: CASKSIGARGNTIYF. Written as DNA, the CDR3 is TGTGCCAGCAAATCGATAGGGGCAAGGGGAAACACCATATATTTT.

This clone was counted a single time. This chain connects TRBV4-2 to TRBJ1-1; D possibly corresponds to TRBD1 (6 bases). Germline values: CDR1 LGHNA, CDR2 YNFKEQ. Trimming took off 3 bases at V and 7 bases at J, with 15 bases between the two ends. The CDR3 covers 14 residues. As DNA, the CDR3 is TGTGCCAGCAGCCAGGTATCAGGGGTCGGTGAAGCTTTCTTT. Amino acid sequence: CASSQVSGVGEAFF.

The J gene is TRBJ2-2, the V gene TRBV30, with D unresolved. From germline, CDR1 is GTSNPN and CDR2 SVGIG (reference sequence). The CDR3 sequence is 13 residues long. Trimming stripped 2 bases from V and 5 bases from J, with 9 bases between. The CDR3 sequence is CAWSLKRTGELFF. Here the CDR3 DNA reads TGTGCCTGGAGTTTAAAAAGAACCGGGGAGCTGTTTTTT.

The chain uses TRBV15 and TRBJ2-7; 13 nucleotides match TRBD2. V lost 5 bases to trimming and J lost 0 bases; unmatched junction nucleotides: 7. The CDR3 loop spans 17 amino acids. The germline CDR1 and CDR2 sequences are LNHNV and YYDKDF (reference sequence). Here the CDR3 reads CATSWTSGSLSSYEQYF. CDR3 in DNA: TGTGCCACCAGCTGGACTAGCGGGAGTCTCAGCTCCTACGAGCAGTACTTC.

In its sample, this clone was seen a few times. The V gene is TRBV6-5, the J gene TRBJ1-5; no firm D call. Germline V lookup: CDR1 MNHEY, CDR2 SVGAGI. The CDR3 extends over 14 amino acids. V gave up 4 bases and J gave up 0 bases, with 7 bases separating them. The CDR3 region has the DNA TGTGCCAGCAGTTCATCCTTTAGCAATCAGCCCCAGCATTTT. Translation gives CASSSSFSNQPQHF.

The CDR3 DNA is TGTGCCAGCAGCCGATATGAAGGGGGTGGTGAGCAGTTCTTC. Its protein product is CASSRYEGGGEQFF. The chain combines TRBV7-9 with TRBJ2-1; a possible D gene is TRBD1 (6 bases). The germline V gene encodes CDR1 SEHNR and CDR2 FQNEAQ (reference sequence). Trimming took 5 bases from V and 9 from J, leaving 17 bases between them. This CDR3 has 14 amino acids. Looking up the rest from reference TRBV7-9 and TRBJ2-1 gives the full variable domain: DTGVSQNPRHKITKRGQNVTFRCDPISEHNRLYWYRQTLGQGPEFLTYFQNEAQLEKSRLLSDRFSAERPKGSFSTLEIQRTEQGDSAMYLCASSRYEGGGEQFFGPGTRLTVL.

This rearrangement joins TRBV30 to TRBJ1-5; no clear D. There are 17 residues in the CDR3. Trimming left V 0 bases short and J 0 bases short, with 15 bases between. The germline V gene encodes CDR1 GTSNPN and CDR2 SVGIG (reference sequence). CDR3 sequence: CAWSVSGLAYSNQPQHF. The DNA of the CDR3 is TGTGCCTGGAGTGTATCCGGACTGGCCTATAGCAATCAGCCCCAGCATTTT.

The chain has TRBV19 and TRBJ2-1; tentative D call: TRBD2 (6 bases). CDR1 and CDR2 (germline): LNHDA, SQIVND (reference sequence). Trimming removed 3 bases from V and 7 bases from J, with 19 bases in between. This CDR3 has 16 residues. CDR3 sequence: CASSIHRGVEANEQFF. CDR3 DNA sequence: TGTGCCAGTAGTATCCACCGCGGGGTGGAAGCGAATGAGCAGTTCTTC.

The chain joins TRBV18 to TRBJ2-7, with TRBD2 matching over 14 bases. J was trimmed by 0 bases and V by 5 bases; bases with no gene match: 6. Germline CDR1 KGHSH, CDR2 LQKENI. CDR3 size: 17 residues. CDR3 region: CASSSGLAGAHSYEQYF. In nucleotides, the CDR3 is TGTGCCAGCTCATCGGGACTAGCGGGAGCGCACTCCTACGAGCAGTACTTC.

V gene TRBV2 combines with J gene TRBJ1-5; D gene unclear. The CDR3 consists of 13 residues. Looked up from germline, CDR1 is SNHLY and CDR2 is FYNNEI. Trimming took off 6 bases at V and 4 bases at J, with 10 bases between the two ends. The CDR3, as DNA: TGTGCCAGCAGCGCAGACACTAATCAGCCCCAGCATTTT. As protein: CASSADTNQPQHF.

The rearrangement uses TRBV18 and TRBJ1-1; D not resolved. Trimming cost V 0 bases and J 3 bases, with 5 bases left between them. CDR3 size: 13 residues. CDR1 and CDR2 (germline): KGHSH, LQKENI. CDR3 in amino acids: CASSPPSYTEAFF. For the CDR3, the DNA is TGTGCCAGCTCACCACCCTCGTACACTGAAGCTTTCTTT. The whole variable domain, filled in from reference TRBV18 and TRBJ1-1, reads NAGVMQNPRHLVRRRGQEARLRCSPMKGHSHVYWYRQLPEEGLKFMVYLQKENIIDESGMPKERFSAEFPKEGPSILRIQQVVRGDSAAYFCASSPPSYTEAFFGQGTRLTVV.

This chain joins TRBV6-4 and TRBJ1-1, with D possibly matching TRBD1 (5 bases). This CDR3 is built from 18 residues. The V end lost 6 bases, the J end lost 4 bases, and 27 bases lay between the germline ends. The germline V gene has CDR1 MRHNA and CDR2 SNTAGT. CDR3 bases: TGTGCCAGCAGGGAGCTGACGATCCTGAACCTCGGGGGCACTGAAGCTTTCTTT. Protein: CASRELTILNLGGTEAFF.

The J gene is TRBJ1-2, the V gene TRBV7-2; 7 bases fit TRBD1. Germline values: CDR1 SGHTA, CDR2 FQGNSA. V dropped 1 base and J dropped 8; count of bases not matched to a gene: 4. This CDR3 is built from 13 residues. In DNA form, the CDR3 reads TGTGCCAGCAGCTTAGAGGGGGCGCGAGGCTACACCTTC. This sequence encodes CASSLEGARGYTF.

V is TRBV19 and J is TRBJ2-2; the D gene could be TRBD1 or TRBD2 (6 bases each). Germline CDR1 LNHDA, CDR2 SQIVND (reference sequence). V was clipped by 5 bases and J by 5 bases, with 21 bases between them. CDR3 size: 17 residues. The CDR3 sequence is CASSARRGQGLTGELFF. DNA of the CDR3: TGTGCCAGTAGTGCTCGGAGGGGCCAGGGGTTGACCGGGGAGCTGTTTTTT.

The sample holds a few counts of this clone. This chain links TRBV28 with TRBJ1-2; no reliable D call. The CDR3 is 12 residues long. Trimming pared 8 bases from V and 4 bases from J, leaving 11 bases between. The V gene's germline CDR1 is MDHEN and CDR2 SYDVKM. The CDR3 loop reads CASASGGYGYTF. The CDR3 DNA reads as TGTGCCAGCGCCTCGGGTGGCTATGGCTACACCTTC.

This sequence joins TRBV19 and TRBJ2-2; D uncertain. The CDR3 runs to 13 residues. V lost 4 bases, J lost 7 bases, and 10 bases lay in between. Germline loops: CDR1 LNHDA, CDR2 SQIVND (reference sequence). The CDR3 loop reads CASSTFRGGELFF. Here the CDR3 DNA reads TGTGCCAGTAGTACTTTTAGAGGCGGGGAGCTGTTTTTT.

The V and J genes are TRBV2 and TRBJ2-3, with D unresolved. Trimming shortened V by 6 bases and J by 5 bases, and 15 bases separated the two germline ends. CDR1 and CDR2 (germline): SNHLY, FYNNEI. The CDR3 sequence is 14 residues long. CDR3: CASRTGPSRDTQYF. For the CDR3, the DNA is TGTGCCAGCAGGACGGGCCCTTCTCGAGATACGCAGTATTTT. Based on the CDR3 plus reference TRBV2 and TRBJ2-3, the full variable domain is EPEVTQTPSHQVTQMGQEVILRCVPISNHLYFYWYRQILGQKVEFLVSFYNNEISEKSEIFDDQFSVERPDGSNFTLKIRSTKLEDSAMYFCASRTGPSRDTQYFGPGTRLTVL.

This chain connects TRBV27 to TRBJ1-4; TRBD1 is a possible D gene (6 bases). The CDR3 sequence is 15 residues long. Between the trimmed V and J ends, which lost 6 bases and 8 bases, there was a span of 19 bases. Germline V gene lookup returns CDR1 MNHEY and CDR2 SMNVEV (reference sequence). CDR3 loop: CASRRSRGSGEKLFF. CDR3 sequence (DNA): TGTGCCAGCAGGAGGAGCAGGGGAAGCGGGGAAAAACTGTTTTTT.

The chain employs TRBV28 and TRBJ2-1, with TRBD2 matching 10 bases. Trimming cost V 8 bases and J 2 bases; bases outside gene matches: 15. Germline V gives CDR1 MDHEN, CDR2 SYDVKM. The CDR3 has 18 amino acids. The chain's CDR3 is CASVAGTSARPPYNEQFF. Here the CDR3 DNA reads TGTGCCAGCGTGGCCGGGACTAGCGCCCGACCACCCTACAATGAGCAGTTCTTC.

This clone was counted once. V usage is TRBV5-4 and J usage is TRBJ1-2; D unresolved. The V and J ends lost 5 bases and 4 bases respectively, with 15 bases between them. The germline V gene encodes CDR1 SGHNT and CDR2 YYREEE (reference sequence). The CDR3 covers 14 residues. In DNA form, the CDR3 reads TGTGCCAGCAGTCCACCCACAGATAGCTATGGCTACACCTTC. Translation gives CASSPPTDSYGYTF. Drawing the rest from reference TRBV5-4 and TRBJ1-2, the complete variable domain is ETGVTQSPTHLIKTRGQQVTLRCSSQSGHNTVSWYQQALGQGPQFIFQYYREEENGRGNFPPRFSGLQFPNYSSELNVNALELDDSALYLCASSPPTDSYGYTFGSGTRLTVV.

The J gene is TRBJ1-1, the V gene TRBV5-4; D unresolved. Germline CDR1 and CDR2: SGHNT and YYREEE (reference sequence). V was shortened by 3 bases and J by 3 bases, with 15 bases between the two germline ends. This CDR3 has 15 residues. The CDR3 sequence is CASSSLSRRDTEAFF. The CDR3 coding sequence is TGTGCCAGCAGCTCCCTCTCCCGACGGGACACTGAAGCTTTCTTT.

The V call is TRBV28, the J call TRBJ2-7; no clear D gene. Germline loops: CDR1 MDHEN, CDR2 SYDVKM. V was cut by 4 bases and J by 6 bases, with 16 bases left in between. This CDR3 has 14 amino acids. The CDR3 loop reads CASSSLGGRIEQYF. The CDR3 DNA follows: TGTGCCAGCAGTTCTTTAGGCGGCCGGATCGAGCAGTACTTC.

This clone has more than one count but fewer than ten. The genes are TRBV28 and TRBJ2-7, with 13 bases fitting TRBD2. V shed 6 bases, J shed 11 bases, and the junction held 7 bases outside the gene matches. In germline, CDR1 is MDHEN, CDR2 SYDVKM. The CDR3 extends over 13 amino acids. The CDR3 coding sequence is TGTGCCAGCAGACCCATTGGACTAGCGGGAGAGTACTTC. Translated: CASRPIGLAGEYF.

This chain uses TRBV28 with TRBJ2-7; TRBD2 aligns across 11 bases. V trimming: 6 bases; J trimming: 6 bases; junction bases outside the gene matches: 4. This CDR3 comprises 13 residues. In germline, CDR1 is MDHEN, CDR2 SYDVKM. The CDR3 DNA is TGTGCCAGCAGGGCTAGCGGGAGGAGCGAGCAGTACTTC. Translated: CASRASGRSEQYF.